The sequence of this T cell receptor (beta chain) was determined in a study of blood T cell repertoires in COVID-19. Whole-study context: The origin of the acute and convalescent COVID-19 samples was the United States, Italy and Spain.

The table came from immunoSEQ multiplex PCR; TCRdb's copy has only in-frame clones and leaves some out. The sample gives some 320,000 clones, just under 90% of which show up once; less than 3.5% is in the top ten. The germline V gene has CDR1 MDHEN and CDR2 SYDVKM. The length of the CDR3 is 14 residues. The chain is built from TRBV28 and TRBJ2-7; 9 nucleotides agree with TRBD1. Sequencing used PBMCs or T cells enriched from blood (not recorded which). This clonotype was sampled from a woman aged 45 to 65 who had been exposed to COVID-19. CDR3 sequence: CASRGGTGLWEQYF. DNA for the CDR3: TGTGCGAGTCGAGGGGGGACAGGGCTTTGGGAGCAGTACTTC.